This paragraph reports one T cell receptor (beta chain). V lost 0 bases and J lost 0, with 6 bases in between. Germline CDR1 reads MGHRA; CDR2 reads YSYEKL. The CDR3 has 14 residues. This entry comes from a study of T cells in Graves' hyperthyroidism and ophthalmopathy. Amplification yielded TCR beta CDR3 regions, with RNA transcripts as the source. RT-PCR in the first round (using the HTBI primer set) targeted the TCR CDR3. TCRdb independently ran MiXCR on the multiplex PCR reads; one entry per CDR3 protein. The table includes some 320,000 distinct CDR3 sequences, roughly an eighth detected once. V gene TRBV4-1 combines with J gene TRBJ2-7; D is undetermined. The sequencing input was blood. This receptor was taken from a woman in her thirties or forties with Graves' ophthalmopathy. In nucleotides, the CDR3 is TGCGCCAGCAGCCAAGAGCAGAGCTCCTACGAGCAGTACTTC. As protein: CASSQEQSSYEQYF.